This entry describes one T cell receptor beta chain. The table came from immunoSEQ multiplex PCR; TCRdb's copy has only in-frame clones and leaves some out. Here the sample spans 150,000 to 200,000 clones, under 85% being singletons. The data belong to a study of blood T cell repertoires in COVID-19. Sequenced: peripheral blood. This receptor was identified in a man between 60 and 75 years old with active or convalescent COVID-19.

The CDR3, as DNA: TGTGCCAGCAGTCTCACAGGTTCACCCCTCCACTTT. It yields the protein CASSLTGSPLHF. The chain uses TRBV27 and TRBJ1-6, with a weak D call TRBD1 (5 bases). The CDR3 has 12 residues. The germline V and J ends were trimmed by 5 bases and 9 bases, with 8 bases remaining between them. Germline CDR1 MNHEY, CDR2 SMNVEV (reference sequence).